The clone carrying this TCR beta chain was found many times. Using its own MiXCR run on the RT-PCR reads, TCRdb lists one record per CDR3 protein. Found here are more than 600,000 distinct CDR3 sequences, around 14% of them singletons; the top ten hold around 3.3%. The CDR3 contains 13 residues. The junction had 5 bases not matched to a gene; V was cut back by 5 bases and J by 2 bases. Germline CDR1 DFQATT, CDR2 SNEGSKA (reference sequence). The chain uses TRBV20-1 and TRBJ2-5, with TRBD1 matching over 7 bases. The receptor comes from a female donor in good health, serving as a healthy control. The sample was memory CD4+ T cells from blood. In DNA form, the CDR3 reads TGCAGTGCTCCGACAGGGCAACAAGAGACCCAGTACTTC. Its translation is CSAPTGQQETQYF.